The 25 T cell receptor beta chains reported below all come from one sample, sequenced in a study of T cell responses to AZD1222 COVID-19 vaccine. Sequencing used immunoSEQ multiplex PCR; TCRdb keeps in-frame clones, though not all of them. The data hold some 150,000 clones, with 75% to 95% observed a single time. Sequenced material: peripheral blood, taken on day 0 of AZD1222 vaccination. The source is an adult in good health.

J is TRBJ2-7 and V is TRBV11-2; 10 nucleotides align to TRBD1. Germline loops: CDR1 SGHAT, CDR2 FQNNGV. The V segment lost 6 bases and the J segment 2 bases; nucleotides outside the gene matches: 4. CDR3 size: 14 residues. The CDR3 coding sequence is TGTGCCAGCAGGCGACAGGGGGCACCCTACGAGCAGTACTTC. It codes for CASRRQGAPYEQYF.

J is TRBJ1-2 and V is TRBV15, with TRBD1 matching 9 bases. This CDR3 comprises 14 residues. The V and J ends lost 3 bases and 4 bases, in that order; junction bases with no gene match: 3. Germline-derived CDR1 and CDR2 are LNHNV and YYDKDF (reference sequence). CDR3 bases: TGTGCCACCAGCAGCGGGACAGGGTTCTATGGCTACACCTTC. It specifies CATSSGTGFYGYTF.

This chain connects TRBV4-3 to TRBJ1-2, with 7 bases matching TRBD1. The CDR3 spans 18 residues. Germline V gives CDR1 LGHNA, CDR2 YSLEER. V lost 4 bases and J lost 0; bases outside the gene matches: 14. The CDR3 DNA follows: TGCGCCAGCAGCCGATGGAGGACAGGCGCCCTGGCTAACTATGGCTACACCTTC. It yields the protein CASSRWRTGALANYGYTF.

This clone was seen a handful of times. CDR3 region: CASTTTGVYYGYTF. The CDR3 region has the DNA TGTGCCAGCACAACAACAGGGGTTTACTATGGCTACACCTTC. The V call is TRBV6-5, the J call TRBJ1-2; 7 bases map to TRBD1. The trim removed 7 bases at V and 3 bases at J, leaving 8 bases unmatched. Per the germline V gene, CDR1 is MNHEY and CDR2 is SVGAGI. The CDR3 has 14 amino acids.

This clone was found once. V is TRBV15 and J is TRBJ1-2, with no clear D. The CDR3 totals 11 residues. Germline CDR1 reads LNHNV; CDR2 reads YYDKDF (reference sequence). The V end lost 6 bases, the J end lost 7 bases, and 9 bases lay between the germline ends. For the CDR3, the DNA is TGTGCCACCAGGACCCTAGGTGGCTACACCTTC. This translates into CATRTLGGYTF.

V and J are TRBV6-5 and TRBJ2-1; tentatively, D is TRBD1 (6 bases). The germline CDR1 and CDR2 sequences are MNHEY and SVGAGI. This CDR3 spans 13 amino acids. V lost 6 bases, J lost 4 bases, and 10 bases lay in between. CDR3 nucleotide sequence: TGTGCCAGCAGGAGGGGACAATACAATGAGCAGTTCTTC. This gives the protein CASRRGQYNEQFF.

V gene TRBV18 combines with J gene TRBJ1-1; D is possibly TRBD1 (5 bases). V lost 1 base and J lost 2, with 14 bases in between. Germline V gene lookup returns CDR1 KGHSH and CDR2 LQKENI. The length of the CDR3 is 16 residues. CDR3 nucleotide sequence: TGTGCCAGCTCACCACTTTCGGGCAGGGTAAACACTGAAGCTTTCTTT. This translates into CASSPLSGRVNTEAFF.

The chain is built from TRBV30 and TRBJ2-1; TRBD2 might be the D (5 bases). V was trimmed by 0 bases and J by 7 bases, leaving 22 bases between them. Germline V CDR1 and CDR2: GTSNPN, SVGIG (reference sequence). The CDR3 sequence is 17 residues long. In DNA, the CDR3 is TGTGCCTGGAGTGTAGCCAGCGGAGCTAGATGGAGAAATGAGCAGTTCTTC. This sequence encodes CAWSVASGARWRNEQFF. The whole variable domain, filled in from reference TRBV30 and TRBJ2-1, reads SQTIHQWPATLVQPVGSPLSLECTVEGTSNPNLYWYRQAAGRGLQLLFYSVGIGQISSEVPQNLSASRPQDRQFILSSKKLLLSDSGFYLCAWSVASGARWRNEQFFGPGTRLTVL.

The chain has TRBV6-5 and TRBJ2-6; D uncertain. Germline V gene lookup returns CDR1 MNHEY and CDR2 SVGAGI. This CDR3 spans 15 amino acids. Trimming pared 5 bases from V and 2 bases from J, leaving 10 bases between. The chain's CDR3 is CASSPSSPGANVLTF. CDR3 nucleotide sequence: TGTGCCAGCAGTCCGTCATCCCCTGGGGCCAACGTCCTGACTTTC.

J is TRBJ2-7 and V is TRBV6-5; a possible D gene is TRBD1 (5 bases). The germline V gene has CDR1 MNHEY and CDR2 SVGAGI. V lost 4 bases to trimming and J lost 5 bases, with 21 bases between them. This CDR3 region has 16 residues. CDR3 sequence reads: CASSSPPRQGSNEQYF. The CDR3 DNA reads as TGTGCCAGCAGTTCCCCCCCCCGGCAGGGATCTAACGAGCAGTACTTC.

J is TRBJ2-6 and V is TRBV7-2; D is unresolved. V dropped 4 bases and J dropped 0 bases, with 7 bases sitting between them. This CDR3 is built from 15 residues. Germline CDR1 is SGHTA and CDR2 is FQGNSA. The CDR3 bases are TGTGCCAGCAGCTCTCACCCCTCTGGGGCCAACGTCCTGACTTTC. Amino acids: CASSSHPSGANVLTF.

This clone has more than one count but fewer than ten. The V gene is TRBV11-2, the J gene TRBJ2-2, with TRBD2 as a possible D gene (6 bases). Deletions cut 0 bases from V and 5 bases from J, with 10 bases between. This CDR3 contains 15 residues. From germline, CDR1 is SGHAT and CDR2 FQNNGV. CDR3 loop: CASSLEAGLTGELFF. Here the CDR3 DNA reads TGTGCCAGCAGCTTAGAGGCAGGACTAACCGGGGAGCTGTTTTTT.

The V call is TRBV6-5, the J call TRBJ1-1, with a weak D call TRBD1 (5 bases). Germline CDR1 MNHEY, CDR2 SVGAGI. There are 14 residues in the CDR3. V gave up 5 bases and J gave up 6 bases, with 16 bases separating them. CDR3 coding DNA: TGTGCCAGCAGTCCCCATCGGGGGAGGGCTGAAGCTTTCTTT. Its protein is CASSPHRGRAEAFF.

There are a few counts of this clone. CDR3 bases: TGTGCCAGCAAGGGGCCAGCCTTGAACACTGAAGCTTTCTTT. Amino acids: CASKGPALNTEAFF. V usage is TRBV6-5 and J usage is TRBJ1-1; D possibly corresponds to TRBD1 (5 bases). V was cut by 7 bases and J by 0 bases, with 12 bases left in between. The CDR3 is 14 residues long. Germline values: CDR1 MNHEY, CDR2 SVGAGI.

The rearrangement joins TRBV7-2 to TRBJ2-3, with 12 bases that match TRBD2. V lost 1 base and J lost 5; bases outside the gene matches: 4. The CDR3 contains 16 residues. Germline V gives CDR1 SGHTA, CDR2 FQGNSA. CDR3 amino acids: CASSLGLAGVRDTQYF. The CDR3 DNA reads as TGTGCCAGCAGCTTAGGACTAGCGGGGGTCAGAGATACGCAGTATTTT.

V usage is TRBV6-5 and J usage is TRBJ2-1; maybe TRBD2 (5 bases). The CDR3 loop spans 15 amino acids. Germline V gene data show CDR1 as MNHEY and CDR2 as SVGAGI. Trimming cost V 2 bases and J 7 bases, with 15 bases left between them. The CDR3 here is CASSYETTIGNEQFF. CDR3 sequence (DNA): TGTGCCAGCAGTTACGAGACTACCATAGGTAATGAGCAGTTCTTC.

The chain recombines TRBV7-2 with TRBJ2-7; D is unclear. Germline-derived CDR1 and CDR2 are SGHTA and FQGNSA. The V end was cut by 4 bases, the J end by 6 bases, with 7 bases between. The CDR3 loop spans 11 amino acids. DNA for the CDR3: TGTGCCAGCAGCTCCCTACTCGAGCAGTACTTC. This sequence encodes CASSSLLEQYF.

The CDR3 reads CASSRPIINEQFF. In DNA form, the CDR3 reads TGTGCCAGCAGTCGCCCCATAATCAATGAGCAGTTCTTC. The chain links TRBV12-3 or TRBV12-4 to TRBJ2-1, with D uncertain. This CDR3 comprises 13 residues. The V and J ends lost 5 bases and 6 bases respectively, with 11 bases between them.

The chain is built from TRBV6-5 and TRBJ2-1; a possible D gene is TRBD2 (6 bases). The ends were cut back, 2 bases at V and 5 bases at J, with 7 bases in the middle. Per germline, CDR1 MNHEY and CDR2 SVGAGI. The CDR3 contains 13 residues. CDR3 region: CASSYGRNNEQFF. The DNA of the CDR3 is TGTGCCAGCAGTTACGGGAGGAACAATGAGCAGTTCTTC.

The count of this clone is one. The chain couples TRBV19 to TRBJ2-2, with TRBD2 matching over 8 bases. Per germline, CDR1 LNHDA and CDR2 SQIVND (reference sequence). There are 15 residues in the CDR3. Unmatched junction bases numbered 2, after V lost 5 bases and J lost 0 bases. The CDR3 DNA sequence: TGTGCCAGTAGTCAACTAGCGGCGAACACCGGGGAGCTGTTTTTT. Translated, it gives CASSQLAANTGELFF.

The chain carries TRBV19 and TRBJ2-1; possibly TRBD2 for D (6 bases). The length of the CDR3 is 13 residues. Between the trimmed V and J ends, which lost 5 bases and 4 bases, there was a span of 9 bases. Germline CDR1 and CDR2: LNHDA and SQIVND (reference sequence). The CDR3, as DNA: TGTGCCAGTAGTCTCGGGGGTTACAATGAGCAGTTCTTC. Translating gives CASSLGGYNEQFF.

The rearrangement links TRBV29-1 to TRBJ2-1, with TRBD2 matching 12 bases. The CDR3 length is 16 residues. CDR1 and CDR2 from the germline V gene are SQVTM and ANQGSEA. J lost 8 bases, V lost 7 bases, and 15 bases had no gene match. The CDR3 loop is CSALGASGRASDEQFF. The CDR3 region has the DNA TGCAGCGCCCTAGGGGCTAGCGGGAGGGCCTCGGATGAGCAGTTCTTC.

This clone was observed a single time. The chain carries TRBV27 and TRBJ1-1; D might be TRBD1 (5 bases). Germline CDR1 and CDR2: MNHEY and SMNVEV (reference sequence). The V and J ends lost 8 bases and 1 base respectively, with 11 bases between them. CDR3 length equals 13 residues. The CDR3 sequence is CASGRGGNTEAFF. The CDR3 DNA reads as TGTGCCAGCGGACGGGGGGGGAACACTGAAGCTTTCTTT.

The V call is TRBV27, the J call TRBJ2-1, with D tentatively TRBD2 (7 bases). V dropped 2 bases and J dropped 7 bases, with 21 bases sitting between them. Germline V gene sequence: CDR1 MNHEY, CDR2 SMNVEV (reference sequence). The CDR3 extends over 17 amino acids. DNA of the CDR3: TGTGCCAGCAGTTTAGGGGGGGCGCACCCAGCTCGAAATGAGCAGTTCTTC. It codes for CASSLGGAHPARNEQFF.

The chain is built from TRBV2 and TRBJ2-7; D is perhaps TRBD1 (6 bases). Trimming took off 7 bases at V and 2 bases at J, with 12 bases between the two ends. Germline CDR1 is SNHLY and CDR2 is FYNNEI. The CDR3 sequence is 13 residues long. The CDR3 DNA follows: TGTGCCAGCACGAGGACAGCTACCTACGAGCAGTACTTC. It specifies CASTRTATYEQYF.